These 21 T cell receptor beta chains share one sample of origin, sequenced in a study of blood T cell repertoires in COVID-19. The assay was immunoSEQ multiplex PCR, and TCRdb's table has in-frame clones only and misses some. The table shows some 210,000 clones, with 80% to 85% occurring only once. Sequences were obtained from PBMCs or T cells enriched from blood (not recorded which). These receptor sequences come from a woman aged 50 to 60 with acute COVID-19.

The V and J genes are TRBV9 and TRBJ1-2; 9 nucleotides match TRBD1. V lost 5 bases, J lost 4 bases, and 12 bases stayed unmatched. The CDR3 loop spans 16 amino acids. Germline loops: CDR1 SGDLS, CDR2 YYNGEE. Written as DNA, the CDR3 is TGTGCCAGCAGTGCTCAGGGGACAGGGTTCGTCTATGGCTACACCTTC. This gives the protein CASSAQGTGFVYGYTF.

The chain is built from TRBV10-3 and TRBJ2-3, with D tentatively TRBD2 (5 bases). There are 14 residues in the CDR3. Per the germline V gene, CDR1 is ENHRY and CDR2 is SYGVKD. The V and J ends lost 0 bases and 2 bases respectively, with 6 bases between them. In DNA form, the CDR3 reads TGTGCCATCAGTGAGTCGAGGGACACAGATACGCAGTATTTT. This sequence encodes CAISESRDTDTQYF.

This clone showed up just a few times. DNA for the CDR3: TGTGCCAGCAGCTTAGCAGGGGGCTACAATGAGCAGTTCTTC. Protein sequence: CASSLAGGYNEQFF. The V gene is TRBV11-2, the J gene TRBJ2-1; TRBD1 matches 7 bases. The junction had 0 bases not matched to a gene; V was cut back by 1 base and J by 3 bases. CDR3 length equals 14 residues. Per the germline V gene, CDR1 is SGHAT and CDR2 is FQNNGV.

This chain joins TRBV6-5 and TRBJ2-3; D is ambiguous. The CDR3 spans 16 residues. The germline gives CDR1 MNHEY, CDR2 SVGAGI. V was shortened by 4 bases and J by 6 bases, with 20 bases between the two germline ends. The CDR3 DNA is TGTGCCAGCAGTTGGCGGCTAGACTCTTTCTTCGATACGCAGTATTTT. Translating it yields CASSWRLDSFFDTQYF.

V gene TRBV18 combines with J gene TRBJ1-5; D is unclear. Trimming took off 0 bases at V and 1 base at J, with 7 bases between the two ends. The germline V gene has CDR1 KGHSH and CDR2 LQKENI. This CDR3 has 15 residues. CDR3 DNA sequence: TGTGCCAGCTCACCACCAGGGAGGAGCAATCAGCCCCAGCATTTT. Encoded protein: CASSPPGRSNQPQHF.

The CDR3 here is CASSHETSSNEQFF. CDR3 DNA sequence: TGCGCCAGCAGCCACGAGACTAGCAGCAATGAGCAGTTCTTC. The chain couples TRBV4-3 to TRBJ2-1; 7 positions agree with TRBD2. J was trimmed by 6 bases and V by 3 bases; bases with no gene match: 5. Per the germline V gene, CDR1 is LGHNA and CDR2 is YSLEER. There are 14 residues in the CDR3.

The chain is built from TRBV30 and TRBJ2-2; D not certain. The CDR3 extends over 12 amino acids. Trimming left V 3 bases short and J 4 bases short, with 6 bases between. Looked up from germline, CDR1 is GTSNPN and CDR2 is SVGIG (reference sequence). For the CDR3, the DNA is TGTGCCTGGAGCCTACCCACCGGGGAGCTGTTTTTT. Amino acid sequence: CAWSLPTGELFF.

This chain joins TRBV18 and TRBJ2-2, with D possibly being TRBD1 (6 bases). Germline CDR1 and CDR2: KGHSH and LQKENI. Trimming took 6 bases from V and 7 from J, leaving 18 bases between them. The CDR3 loop spans 15 amino acids. The DNA of the CDR3 is TGTGCCAGCTCGGACCAGGGGATTCGAAGCGGGGAGCTGTTTTTT. Amino acids: CASSDQGIRSGELFF.

V is TRBV28 and J is TRBJ1-1, with D perhaps matching TRBD1 (6 bases). The V end lost 1 base, the J end lost 11 bases, and 14 bases lay between the germline ends. The CDR3 extends over 13 amino acids. Germline lookup yields CDR1 MDHEN and CDR2 SYDVKM. The CDR3 nucleotides read TGTGCCAGCAGTTTATTACAGGGTCGGCCCGCTTTCTTT. It codes for CASSLLQGRPAFF.

The chain combines TRBV7-2 with TRBJ2-7; no firm D call. Germline CDR1 SGHTA, CDR2 FQGNSA. Deletions cut 6 bases from V and 2 bases from J, with 14 bases between. CDR3 size: 14 residues. CDR3 DNA: TGTGCCAGCAGGGTCTGGGCAGGCCCCTACGAGCAGTACTTC. It codes for CASRVWAGPYEQYF.

The chain carries TRBV6-2 or TRBV6-3 and TRBJ2-5; D ambiguous. Trimming stripped 0 bases from V and 5 bases from J, with 4 bases between. This CDR3 is built from 12 residues. Germline CDR1 MNHEY, CDR2 SVGEGT. CDR3 DNA: TGTGCCAGCAGTTACTCGAGTGAGACCCAGTACTTC. Translation gives CASSYSSETQYF.

This clone was seen ten or more times. The rearrangement links TRBV2 to TRBJ2-7; 9 bases agree with TRBD1. The V and J ends lost 8 bases and 2 bases, in that order; junction bases with no gene match: 7. The CDR3 totals 14 residues. From germline, CDR1 is SNHLY and CDR2 FYNNEI. CDR3 coding DNA: TGTGCCAGCTGCGCCGGGACAGGGACCTACGAGCAGTACTTC. Its translation is CASCAGTGTYEQYF. Filled out from reference TRBV2 and TRBJ2-7, the complete variable domain reads EPEVTQTPSHQVTQMGQEVILRCVPISNHLYFYWYRQILGQKVEFLVSFYNNEISEKSEIFDDQFSVERPDGSNFTLKIRSTKLEDSAMYFCASCAGTGTYEQYFGPGTRLTVT.

CDR3 coding DNA: TGTGCCAGTAGTATTGTTCTGGACAGGGGAGCTTTCTTT. Translated, it gives CASSIVLDRGAFF. V is TRBV19 and J is TRBJ1-1; 9 bases map to TRBD1. V was pared by 3 bases and J by 10 bases, with 6 bases of the junction left unmatched. The CDR3 spans 13 residues. The germline V gene has CDR1 LNHDA and CDR2 SQIVND (reference sequence).

This clone was seen at least ten times. The genes are TRBV7-2 and TRBJ2-1; 8 bases fit TRBD2. Germline V gives CDR1 SGHTA, CDR2 FQGNSA. The CDR3 covers 15 residues. Trimming removed 5 bases from V and 8 bases from J; junction bases left unmatched: 11. In DNA, the CDR3 is TGTGCCAGCAGCCTAGGAGGGAGCGGGAGACATGAGCAGTTCTTC. Protein sequence: CASSLGGSGRHEQFF. Based on the CDR3 plus reference TRBV7-2 and TRBJ2-1, the full variable domain is GAGVSQSPSNKVTEKGKDVELRCDPISGHTALYWYRQSLGQGLEFLIYFQGNSAPDKSGLPSDRFSAERTGGSVSTLTIQRTQQEDSAVYLCASSLGGSGRHEQFFGPGTRLTVL.

The CDR3 nucleotides are TGTGCCAGCAGCGCCCAGGGGGACTCCTACAATGAGCAGTTCTTC. It yields the protein CASSAQGDSYNEQFF. The V call is TRBV7-9, the J call TRBJ2-1; TRBD1 matches at 7 bases. CDR1 and CDR2 (germline): SEHNR, FQNEAQ (reference sequence). V lost 5 bases to trimming and J lost 0 bases; unmatched junction nucleotides: 4. The CDR3 totals 15 residues.

CDR3 amino acids: CASSTRRGNQPQHF. The CDR3 DNA follows: TGTGCCAGCAGCACCCGCAGGGGCAATCAGCCCCAGCATTTT. The rearrangement joins TRBV5-6 to TRBJ1-5, with TRBD1 as a possible D gene (5 bases). Trimming cost V 4 bases and J 2 bases, with 10 bases left between them. The length of the CDR3 is 14 residues. CDR1 is SGHDT and CDR2 is YYEEEE in the germline V gene.

This chain links TRBV29-1 with TRBJ1-1; 11 bases agree with TRBD1. The J segment lost 6 bases and the V segment lost 6 bases, leaving 9 bases of the junction unmatched. The CDR3 contains 14 residues. From germline, CDR1 is SQVTM and CDR2 ANQGSEA. The DNA of the CDR3 is TGCAGCGTCCGAGGACAGGGGGCAAGGGCTGAAGCTTTCTTT. Translation gives CSVRGQGARAEAFF.

The chain uses TRBV12-3 or TRBV12-4 and TRBJ2-7, with D perhaps TRBD2 (5 bases). Trimming removed 6 bases from V and 9 bases from J, with 15 bases in between. The CDR3 runs 12 residues. In DNA form, the CDR3 reads TGTGCCAGCAGCTCGGGGTTTTTGGGGCAGTACTTC. Translation: CASSSGFLGQYF.

The chain recombines TRBV7-2 with TRBJ2-7, with 9 bases identical to TRBD1. The CDR3 runs 14 residues. Germline CDR1 and CDR2: SGHTA and FQGNSA. V was pared by 5 bases and J by 6 bases, with 8 bases of the junction left unmatched. The CDR3 spells CASSQGTGMSEQYF. As DNA, the CDR3 is TGTGCCAGCAGCCAAGGGACAGGGATGAGCGAGCAGTACTTC.

The chain employs TRBV28 and TRBJ1-2; 7 bases map to TRBD1. Germline CDR1 and CDR2: MDHEN and SYDVKM. This CDR3 is built from 13 residues. J gave up 8 bases and V 2 bases, and 5 bases lay outside the gene matches. The CDR3 loop is CASSLDRVEGYTF. The CDR3 bases are TGTGCCAGCAGTTTAGACAGGGTAGAAGGCTACACCTTC.

The CDR3 loop reads CASSDSSTGEKLFF. Written as DNA, the CDR3 is TGTGCCAGTTCTGACAGCTCGACGGGTGAAAAACTGTTTTTT. The chain is built from TRBV19 and TRBJ1-4; D possibly corresponds to TRBD1 (5 bases). V was cut by 8 bases and J by 7 bases, with 17 bases left in between. The CDR3 extends over 14 amino acids. CDR1 is LNHDA and CDR2 is SQIVND in the germline V gene (reference sequence).